Here is one T cell receptor beta chain with its context. Its antigen is unknown. Every one of the donors was a healthy Caucasian. cDNA molecules carried unique molecular identifiers, and template switching added a universal primer site. Each CDR3 protein gets one entry after TCRdb re-called the 5' RACE reads with MiXCR. Altogether 1.5 million to 2 million distinct CDR3 sequences are present, under 35% being singletons, with the ten largest covering 0.25% to 0.3%. The data originate from a study of identical twins. Study conclusions and caveats: Beta out-of-frame sequences showed weaker excess twin sharing.

V lost 3 bases, J lost 2 bases, and 9 bases stayed unmatched. CDR1 and CDR2 from the germline V gene are ENHRY and SYGVKD. The CDR3 runs to 17 residues. The sample comprised cord blood. This TCR derives from a newborn girl in good health. The chain employs TRBV10-3 and TRBJ2-3, with 9 bases that match TRBD2. The CDR3 spells CAISESLAGVNTDTQYF. In nucleotides, the CDR3 is TGTGCCATCAGTGAATCATTAGCGGGAGTAAACACAGATACGCAGTATTTT.